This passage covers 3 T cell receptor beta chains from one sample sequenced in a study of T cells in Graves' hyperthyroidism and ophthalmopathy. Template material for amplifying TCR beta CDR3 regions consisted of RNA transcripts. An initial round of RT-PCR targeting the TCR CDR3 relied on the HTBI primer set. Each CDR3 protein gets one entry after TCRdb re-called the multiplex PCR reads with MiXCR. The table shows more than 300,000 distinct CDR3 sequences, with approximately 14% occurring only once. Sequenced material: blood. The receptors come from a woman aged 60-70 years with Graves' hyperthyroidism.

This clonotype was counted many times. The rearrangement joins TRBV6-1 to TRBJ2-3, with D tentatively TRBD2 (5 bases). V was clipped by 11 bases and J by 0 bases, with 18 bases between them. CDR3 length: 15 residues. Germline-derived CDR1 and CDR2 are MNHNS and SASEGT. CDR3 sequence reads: CAGLGGGPSTDTQYF. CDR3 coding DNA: TGTGCCGGACTCGGTGGCGGCCCTAGCACAGATACGCAGTATTTT.

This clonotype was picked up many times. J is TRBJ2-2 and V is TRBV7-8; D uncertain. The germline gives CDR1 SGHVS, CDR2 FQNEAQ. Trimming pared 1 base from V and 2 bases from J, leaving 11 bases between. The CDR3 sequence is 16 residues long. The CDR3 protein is CASSLGLRVNTGELFF. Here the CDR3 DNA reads TGTGCCAGCAGCTTAGGGCTCCGCGTCAACACCGGGGAGCTGTTTTTT.

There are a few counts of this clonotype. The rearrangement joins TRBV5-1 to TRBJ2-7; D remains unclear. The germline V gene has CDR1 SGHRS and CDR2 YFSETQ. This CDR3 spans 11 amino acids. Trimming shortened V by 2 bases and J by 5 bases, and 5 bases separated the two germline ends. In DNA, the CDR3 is TGCGCCAGCAGCTTTAAAAACGAGCAGTACTTC. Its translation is CASSFKNEQYF.